This entry concerns a single T cell receptor (beta chain). Some clones are missing from TCRdb's copy, which holds only in-frame ones; the method was immunoSEQ multiplex PCR. The data show 200,000 to 300,000 clones, 65% to 90% seen once. The data originate from a study of blood T cell repertoires in COVID-19. This CDR3 is built from 17 residues. From germline, CDR1 is ENHRY and CDR2 SYGVKD. V gave up 4 bases and J gave up 3 bases; unmatched junction bases: 13. The sequenced sample consisted of peripheral blood. V is TRBV10-3 and J is TRBJ1-1; 8 bases are shared with TRBD1. This TCR came from a man in his forties or fifties who had recovered from COVID-19. CDR3 bases: TGTGCCATCAGTGGGTTCGCTGGGTCAGGGGGCCACACTGAAGCTTTCTTT. The encoded protein is CAISGFAGSGGHTEAFF.